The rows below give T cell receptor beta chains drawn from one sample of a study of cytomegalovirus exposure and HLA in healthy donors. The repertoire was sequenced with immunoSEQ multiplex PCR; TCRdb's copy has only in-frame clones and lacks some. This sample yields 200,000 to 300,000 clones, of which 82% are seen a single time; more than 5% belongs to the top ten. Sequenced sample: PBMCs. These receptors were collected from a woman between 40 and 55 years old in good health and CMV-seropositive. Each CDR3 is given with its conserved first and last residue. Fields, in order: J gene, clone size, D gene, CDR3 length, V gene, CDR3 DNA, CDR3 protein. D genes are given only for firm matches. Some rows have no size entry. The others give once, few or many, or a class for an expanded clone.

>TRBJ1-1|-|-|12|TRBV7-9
TGTGCCAGCAGCCAGGGAGGTACTGAAGCTTTCTTT
CASSQGGTEAFF
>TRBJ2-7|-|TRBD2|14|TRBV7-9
TGTGCCAGCAGCCCGCCGGGACTAGTCTACGAGCAGTACTTC
CASSPPGLVYEQYF
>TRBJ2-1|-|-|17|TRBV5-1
TGCGCCAGCAGCTCCTACGCAGGGGAAAGTCCTTACAATGAGCAGTTCTTC
CASSSYAGESPYNEQFF
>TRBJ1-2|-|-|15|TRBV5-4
TGTGCCAGCAGCTTAGGACAGAGGGCTAACTATGGCTACACCTTC
CASSLGQRANYGYTF
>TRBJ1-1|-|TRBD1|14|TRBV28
TGTGCCAGCAGTCGGGACAGCCTGAAGGCTGAAGCTTTCTTT
CASSRDSLKAEAFF
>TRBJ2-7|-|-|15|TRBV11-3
TGTGCCAGCAGCTTAGACGAGGGTAGTGGCTACGAGCAGTACTTC
CASSLDEGSGYEQYF
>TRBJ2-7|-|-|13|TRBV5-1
TGCGCCAGCAGCTTGGCTAGCTCCTACGAGCAGTACTTC
CASSLASSYEQYF
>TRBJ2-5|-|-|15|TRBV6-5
TGTGCCAGCAGTTACTCGCAGGGGATAGGAGAGACCCAGTACTTC
CASSYSQGIGETQYF
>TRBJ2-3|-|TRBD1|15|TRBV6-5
TGTGCCAGCAGGCCAGGGGGCGTCGCTACAGATACGCAGTATTTT
CASRPGGVATDTQYF
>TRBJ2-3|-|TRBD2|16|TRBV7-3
TGTGCCAGCAGCTTAGTTGCGGGGGGGCGAGCAGATACGCAGTATTTT
CASSLVAGGRADTQYF
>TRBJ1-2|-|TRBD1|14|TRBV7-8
TGTGCCAGCAGCATGCAGGGGGCGCAGTATGGCTACACCTTC
CASSMQGAQYGYTF
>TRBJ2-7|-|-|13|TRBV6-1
TGTGCCAGCAGCCACGGGGGGCCCTACGAGCAGTACTTC
CASSHGGPYEQYF
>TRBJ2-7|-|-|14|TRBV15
TGTGCCACCAGCAGCGGACTTCCCCCGGGGGAGCAGTACTTC
CATSSGLPPGEQYF
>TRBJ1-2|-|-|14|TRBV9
TGTGCCAGCAGCCCCGCGGACATGAACTATGGCTACACCTTC
CASSPADMNYGYTF
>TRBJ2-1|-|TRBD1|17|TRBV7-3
TGTGCCAGCAGCTTAAGAGAGACGAATACAGGGGACAATGAGCAGTTCTTC
CASSLRETNTGDNEQFF
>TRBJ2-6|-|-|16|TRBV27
TGTGCCAGCAAAGACAGGTTTAACTTTGGGGCCAACGTCCTGACTTTC
CASKDRFNFGANVLTF
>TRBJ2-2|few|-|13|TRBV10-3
TGTGCCACACAGGCATCGAACACCGGGGAGCTGTTTTTT
CATQASNTGELFF
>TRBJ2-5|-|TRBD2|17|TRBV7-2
TGTGCCAGCAGCTTGTCTCGCCTAGCGGGAGTAGAGGAGACCCAGTACTTC
CASSLSRLAGVEETQYF
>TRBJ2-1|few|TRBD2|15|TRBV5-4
TGTGCCAGCAGCTTGTCTAGCGGGGGGCACAATGAGCAGTTCTTC
CASSLSSGGHNEQFF
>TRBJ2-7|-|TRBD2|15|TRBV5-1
TGCGCCAGCAGCCTGGGACTAGCGGGGGATTACGAGCAGTACTTC
CASSLGLAGDYEQYF
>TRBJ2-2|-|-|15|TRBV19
TGTGCCAGTACCTCTGGACGGGGGAACACCGGGGAGCTGTTTTTT
CASTSGRGNTGELFF
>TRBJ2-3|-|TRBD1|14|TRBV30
TGTGCCTGGAGTAAGGGACAGCCCACAGATACGCAGTATTTT
CAWSKGQPTDTQYF
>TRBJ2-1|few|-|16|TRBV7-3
TGTGCCAGCAGCTTATCCTTGGCGGGATGGGGTAATGAGCAGTTCTTC
CASSLSLAGWGNEQFF
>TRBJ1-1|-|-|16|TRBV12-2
TGTGCAAGTCGCCTCCTTCCCGGGGCGCGGGGCACTGAAGCTTTCTTT
CASRLLPGARGTEAFF
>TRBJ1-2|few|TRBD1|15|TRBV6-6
TGTGCCAGCAGTGCGGGGACAGGATCCAACTATGGCTACACCTTC
CASSAGTGSNYGYTF
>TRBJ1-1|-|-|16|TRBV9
TGTGCCAGCAGCGGAGGGAAGGGGGTTCGAACCACTGAAGCTTTCTTT
CASSGGKGVRTTEAFF
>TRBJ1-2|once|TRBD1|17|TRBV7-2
TGTGCCACCCACCCTGGGGTCAGGGGGCAGGGAAACTATGGCTACACCTTC
CATHPGVRGQGNYGYTF
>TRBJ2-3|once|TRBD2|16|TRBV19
TGTGCCAGTAGTAAAGGCGCGGGGGGTTACACAGATACGCAGTATTTT
CASSKGAGGYTDTQYF
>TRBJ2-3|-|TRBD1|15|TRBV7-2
TGTGCCAGCAGCCCAGGGGGACAGAACGCAGATACGCAGTATTTT
CASSPGGQNADTQYF
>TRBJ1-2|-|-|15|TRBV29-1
TGCAGCGTTGATCAACGGAGCACGGGGGGCTATGGCTACACCTTC
CSVDQRSTGGYGYTF
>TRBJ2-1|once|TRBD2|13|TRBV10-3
TGTGCCATCAGTAGCGGGGGGGCAGGTGAGCAGTTCTTC
CAISSGGAGEQFF
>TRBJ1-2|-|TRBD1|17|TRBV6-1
TGTGCCAGCAGTGAAGATGCCCGCCGAGGGGGCGCCGATGGCTACACCTTC
CASSEDARRGGADGYTF
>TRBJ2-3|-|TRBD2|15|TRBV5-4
TGTGCCAGCATGAGAACGGGGGGACGGGGGGGTACGCAGTATTTT
CASMRTGGRGGTQYF
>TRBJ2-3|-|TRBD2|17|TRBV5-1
TGCGCCAGCAGCTTGTTGACTAGCGGGAGTATCACAGATACGCAGTATTTT
CASSLLTSGSITDTQYF
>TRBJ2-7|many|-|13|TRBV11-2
TGCGCCAGCAGCCAACGTACAGGGCGAGAGCAGTACTTC
CASSQRTGREQYF
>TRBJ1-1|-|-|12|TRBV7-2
TGTGCCAGCAGCTTATTCAGTTCTGAAGCTTTCTTT
CASSLFSSEAFF
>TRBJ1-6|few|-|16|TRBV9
TGTGCCAGCAGCGTAGGACAGAGGCCCGATAATTCACCCCTCCACTTT
CASSVGQRPDNSPLHF
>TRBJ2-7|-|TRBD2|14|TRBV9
TGTGCCAGCAGCGCCGATAGCGGGGGTGGCGAGCAGTACTTC
CASSADSGGGEQYF
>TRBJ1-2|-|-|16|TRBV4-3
TGCGCCAGCAGCCCCTCCCGGGGACGGCGGGGCTATGGCTACACCTTC
CASSPSRGRRGYGYTF
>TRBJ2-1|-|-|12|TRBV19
TGTGCCAGTAGTTCTAGATACAATGAGCAGTTCTTC
CASSSRYNEQFF